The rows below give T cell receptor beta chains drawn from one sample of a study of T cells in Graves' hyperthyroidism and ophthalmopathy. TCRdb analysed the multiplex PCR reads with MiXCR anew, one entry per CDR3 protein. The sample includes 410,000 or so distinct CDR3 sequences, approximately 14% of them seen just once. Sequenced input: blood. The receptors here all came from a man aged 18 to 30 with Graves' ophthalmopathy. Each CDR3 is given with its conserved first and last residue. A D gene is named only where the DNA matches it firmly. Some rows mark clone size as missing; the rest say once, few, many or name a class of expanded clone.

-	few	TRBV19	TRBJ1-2	TGTGCCAGTAGGCAGGACAGCAACTATGGCTACACCTTC	CASRQDSNYGYTF
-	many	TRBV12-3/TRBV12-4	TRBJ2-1	TGTGCCAGCAGCTTGCGAGACAGATACAATGAGCAGTTCTTC	CASSLRDRYNEQFF
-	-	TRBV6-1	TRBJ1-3	TGTGCCAGCAGTGACGGGAGACACGGAAACACCATATATTTT	CASSDGRHGNTIYF
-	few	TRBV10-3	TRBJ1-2	TGTGCCATCAGTCAGGTTAGCTATGGCTACACCTTC	CAISQVSYGYTF
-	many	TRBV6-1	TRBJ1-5	TGTGCCAGCAGTGGGACAGCCAATCAGCCCCAGCATTTT	CASSGTANQPQHF
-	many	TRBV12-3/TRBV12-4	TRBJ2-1	TGTGCCAGCAGTTTAGAGGGATTTCATGAGCAGTTCTTC	CASSLEGFHEQFF
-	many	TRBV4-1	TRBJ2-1	TGCGCCAGCAGCCCAAGTGGGGTAGCGGAGTACAATGAGCAGTTCTTC	CASSPSGVAEYNEQFF
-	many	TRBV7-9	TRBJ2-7	TGTGCCAGCAGCTTAGGAACGGGCCTCTCCTACGAGCAGTACTTC	CASSLGTGLSYEQYF
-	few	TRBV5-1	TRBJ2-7	TGCGCCAGCAGCGCTACTAGTGCAGGCTACGAGCAGTACTTC	CASSATSAGYEQYF
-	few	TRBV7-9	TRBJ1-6	TGTGCCAGCAGCTTGGGCAAGGGTTATAATTCACCCCTCCACTTT	CASSLGKGYNSPLHF
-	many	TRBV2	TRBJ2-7	TGTGCCAGCAGTGAAGACTTTTACGAGCAGTACTTC	CASSEDFYEQYF
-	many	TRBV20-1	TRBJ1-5	TGCAGTGCCTCAGGGGTCGGCCAGCCCCAGCATTTT	CSASGVGQPQHF
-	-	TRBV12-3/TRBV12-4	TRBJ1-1	TGTGCCAGCAGTTTAAACTTTGAAGCTTTCTTT	CASSLNFEAFF
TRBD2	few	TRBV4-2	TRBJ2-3	TGTGCCAGCAGCCAACTAGCGGGGGGGCTTTATACGCAGTATTTT	CASSQLAGGLYTQYF
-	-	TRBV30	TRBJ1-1	TGTGCCTGGAGTGTAAGTGGGGCGACTGAAGCTTTCTTT	CAWSVSGATEAFF
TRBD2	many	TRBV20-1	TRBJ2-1	TGCAGTGCTAGATCCCACCGGGAGGGCCAGGATGAGCAGTTCTTC	CSARSHREGQDEQFF
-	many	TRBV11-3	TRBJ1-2	TGTGCCAGCAGCCTGACCGGGACCTCCTATGGCTACACCTTC	CASSLTGTSYGYTF
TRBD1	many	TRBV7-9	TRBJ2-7	TGTGCCAGCAGCGATACAACAGGGGCCTACGAGCAGTACTTC	CASSDTTGAYEQYF
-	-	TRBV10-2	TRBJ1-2	TGCGCCAGCAGGGCAGCTCTCAACTATGGCTACACCTTC	CASRAALNYGYTF
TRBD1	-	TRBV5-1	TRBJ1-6	TGCGCCAGCAGCTGGGGGACAGGCGGGCAAAATTCACCCCTCCACTTT	CASSWGTGGQNSPLHF
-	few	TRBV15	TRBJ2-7	TGTGCCACCAGCGACTATGCTTACGAGCAGTACTTC	CATSDYAYEQYF
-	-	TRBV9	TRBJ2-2	TGTGCCAGCAGCGTAGAGGAGCTAGCAGGGACCGGGGAGCTGTTTTTT	CASSVEELAGTGELFF
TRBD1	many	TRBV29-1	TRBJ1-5	TGCAGCGTTGTTGGGGGCGGAGGGGGCGTCAGCAATCAGCCCCAGCATTTT	CSVVGGGGGVSNQPQHF
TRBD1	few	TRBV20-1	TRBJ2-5	TGCAGTGCTAGAGATAGTAGGGCAGGGGGCTGGGAGACCCAGTACTTC	CSARDSRAGGWETQYF
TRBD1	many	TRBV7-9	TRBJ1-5	TGTGCCAGCAGTCCAAGACAGGGGGCCAATCAGCCCCAGCATTTT	CASSPRQGANQPQHF
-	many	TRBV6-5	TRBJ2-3	TGTGCCAGCAGTTACTCGAGGCGGGATACGCAGTATTTT	CASSYSRRDTQYF
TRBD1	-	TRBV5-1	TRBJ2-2	TGCGCCAGCAGCACCCGACAGGGGCGGTACACCGGGGAGCTGTTTTTT	CASSTRQGRYTGELFF
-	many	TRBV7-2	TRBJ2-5	TGTGCCAGCAGCTTAGCCGGGGGCTGGGGCCAAGAGACCCAGTACTTC	CASSLAGGWGQETQYF
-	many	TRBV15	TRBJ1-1	TGTGCCACCAGCAGAGGGGGAGGAGCTGAAGCTTTCTTT	CATSRGGGAEAFF
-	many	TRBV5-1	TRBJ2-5	TGCGCCAGCAGCGCCGGGACTTACCAAGAGACCCAGTACTTC	CASSAGTYQETQYF
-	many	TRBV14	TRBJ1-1	TGTGCCAGCAGCCAGAACAGGGTCTCCGGAGCTTTCTTT	CASSQNRVSGAFF
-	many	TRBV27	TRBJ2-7	TGTGCCAGCAGTTTTTGGGGGGGGACAATCGACGAGCAGTACTTC	CASSFWGGTIDEQYF
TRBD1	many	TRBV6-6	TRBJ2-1	TGTGCCAGCAGTTACCGGACAGGGGACTACAATGAGCAGTTCTTC	CASSYRTGDYNEQFF
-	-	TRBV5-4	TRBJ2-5	TGTGCCAGCGGCCCGTCGGGGGGCGGGGAGACCCAGTACTTC	CASGPSGGGETQYF
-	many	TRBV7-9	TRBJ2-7	TGTGCCAGCAGCTCCCCCAGTGGCTACGAGCAGTACTTC	CASSSPSGYEQYF
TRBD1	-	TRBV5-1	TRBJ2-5	TGCGCCAGCTTGGGGACAGGATTGGGGGAGACCCAGTACTTC	CASLGTGLGETQYF
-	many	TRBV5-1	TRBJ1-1	TGCGCCAGCAGCCCCCAAGGACAGACGATAACTGAAGCTTTCTTT	CASSPQGQTITEAFF
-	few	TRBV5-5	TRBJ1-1	TGTGCCAGCAGCCATATTGGGGGACACACGAACACTGAAGCTTTCTTT	CASSHIGGHTNTEAFF
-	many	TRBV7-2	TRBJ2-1	TGTGCCAGCAGCAACGAGCGGGTATACAACAATGAGCAGTTCTTC	CASSNERVYNNEQFF
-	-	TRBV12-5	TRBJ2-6	TGTGCTAGTGGTGCCACTGGGGCCAACGTCCTGACTTTC	CASGATGANVLTF
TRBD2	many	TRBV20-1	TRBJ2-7	TGCAGTGCTATGACTAGCGGGAGTGGTTACGAGCAGTACTTC	CSAMTSGSGYEQYF
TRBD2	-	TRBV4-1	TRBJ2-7	TGCGCCAACAGCCAAGGGCTAGCGGGAGACGAGCAGTACTTC	CANSQGLAGDEQYF